This entry describes one T cell receptor beta chain. The germline V and J ends were trimmed by 0 bases and 0 bases, with 9 bases remaining between them. This CDR3 is built from 16 residues. Germline V lookup: CDR1 LNHNV, CDR2 YYDKDF (reference sequence). The data derive from a study of control samples from healthy donors and cancer patients. Sequencing used immunoSEQ multiplex PCR; TCRdb keeps in-frame clones, though not all of them. The sample lists about 190,000 clones; roughly nine tenths were seen once. The sample consisted of blood. This receptor was identified in a young man in good health. V usage is TRBV15 and J usage is TRBJ1-3; no clear D. CDR3 nucleotide sequence: TGTGCCACCAGCAGAGATGACGTGAGCTCTGGAAACACCATATATTTT. It encodes CATSRDDVSSGNTIYF.